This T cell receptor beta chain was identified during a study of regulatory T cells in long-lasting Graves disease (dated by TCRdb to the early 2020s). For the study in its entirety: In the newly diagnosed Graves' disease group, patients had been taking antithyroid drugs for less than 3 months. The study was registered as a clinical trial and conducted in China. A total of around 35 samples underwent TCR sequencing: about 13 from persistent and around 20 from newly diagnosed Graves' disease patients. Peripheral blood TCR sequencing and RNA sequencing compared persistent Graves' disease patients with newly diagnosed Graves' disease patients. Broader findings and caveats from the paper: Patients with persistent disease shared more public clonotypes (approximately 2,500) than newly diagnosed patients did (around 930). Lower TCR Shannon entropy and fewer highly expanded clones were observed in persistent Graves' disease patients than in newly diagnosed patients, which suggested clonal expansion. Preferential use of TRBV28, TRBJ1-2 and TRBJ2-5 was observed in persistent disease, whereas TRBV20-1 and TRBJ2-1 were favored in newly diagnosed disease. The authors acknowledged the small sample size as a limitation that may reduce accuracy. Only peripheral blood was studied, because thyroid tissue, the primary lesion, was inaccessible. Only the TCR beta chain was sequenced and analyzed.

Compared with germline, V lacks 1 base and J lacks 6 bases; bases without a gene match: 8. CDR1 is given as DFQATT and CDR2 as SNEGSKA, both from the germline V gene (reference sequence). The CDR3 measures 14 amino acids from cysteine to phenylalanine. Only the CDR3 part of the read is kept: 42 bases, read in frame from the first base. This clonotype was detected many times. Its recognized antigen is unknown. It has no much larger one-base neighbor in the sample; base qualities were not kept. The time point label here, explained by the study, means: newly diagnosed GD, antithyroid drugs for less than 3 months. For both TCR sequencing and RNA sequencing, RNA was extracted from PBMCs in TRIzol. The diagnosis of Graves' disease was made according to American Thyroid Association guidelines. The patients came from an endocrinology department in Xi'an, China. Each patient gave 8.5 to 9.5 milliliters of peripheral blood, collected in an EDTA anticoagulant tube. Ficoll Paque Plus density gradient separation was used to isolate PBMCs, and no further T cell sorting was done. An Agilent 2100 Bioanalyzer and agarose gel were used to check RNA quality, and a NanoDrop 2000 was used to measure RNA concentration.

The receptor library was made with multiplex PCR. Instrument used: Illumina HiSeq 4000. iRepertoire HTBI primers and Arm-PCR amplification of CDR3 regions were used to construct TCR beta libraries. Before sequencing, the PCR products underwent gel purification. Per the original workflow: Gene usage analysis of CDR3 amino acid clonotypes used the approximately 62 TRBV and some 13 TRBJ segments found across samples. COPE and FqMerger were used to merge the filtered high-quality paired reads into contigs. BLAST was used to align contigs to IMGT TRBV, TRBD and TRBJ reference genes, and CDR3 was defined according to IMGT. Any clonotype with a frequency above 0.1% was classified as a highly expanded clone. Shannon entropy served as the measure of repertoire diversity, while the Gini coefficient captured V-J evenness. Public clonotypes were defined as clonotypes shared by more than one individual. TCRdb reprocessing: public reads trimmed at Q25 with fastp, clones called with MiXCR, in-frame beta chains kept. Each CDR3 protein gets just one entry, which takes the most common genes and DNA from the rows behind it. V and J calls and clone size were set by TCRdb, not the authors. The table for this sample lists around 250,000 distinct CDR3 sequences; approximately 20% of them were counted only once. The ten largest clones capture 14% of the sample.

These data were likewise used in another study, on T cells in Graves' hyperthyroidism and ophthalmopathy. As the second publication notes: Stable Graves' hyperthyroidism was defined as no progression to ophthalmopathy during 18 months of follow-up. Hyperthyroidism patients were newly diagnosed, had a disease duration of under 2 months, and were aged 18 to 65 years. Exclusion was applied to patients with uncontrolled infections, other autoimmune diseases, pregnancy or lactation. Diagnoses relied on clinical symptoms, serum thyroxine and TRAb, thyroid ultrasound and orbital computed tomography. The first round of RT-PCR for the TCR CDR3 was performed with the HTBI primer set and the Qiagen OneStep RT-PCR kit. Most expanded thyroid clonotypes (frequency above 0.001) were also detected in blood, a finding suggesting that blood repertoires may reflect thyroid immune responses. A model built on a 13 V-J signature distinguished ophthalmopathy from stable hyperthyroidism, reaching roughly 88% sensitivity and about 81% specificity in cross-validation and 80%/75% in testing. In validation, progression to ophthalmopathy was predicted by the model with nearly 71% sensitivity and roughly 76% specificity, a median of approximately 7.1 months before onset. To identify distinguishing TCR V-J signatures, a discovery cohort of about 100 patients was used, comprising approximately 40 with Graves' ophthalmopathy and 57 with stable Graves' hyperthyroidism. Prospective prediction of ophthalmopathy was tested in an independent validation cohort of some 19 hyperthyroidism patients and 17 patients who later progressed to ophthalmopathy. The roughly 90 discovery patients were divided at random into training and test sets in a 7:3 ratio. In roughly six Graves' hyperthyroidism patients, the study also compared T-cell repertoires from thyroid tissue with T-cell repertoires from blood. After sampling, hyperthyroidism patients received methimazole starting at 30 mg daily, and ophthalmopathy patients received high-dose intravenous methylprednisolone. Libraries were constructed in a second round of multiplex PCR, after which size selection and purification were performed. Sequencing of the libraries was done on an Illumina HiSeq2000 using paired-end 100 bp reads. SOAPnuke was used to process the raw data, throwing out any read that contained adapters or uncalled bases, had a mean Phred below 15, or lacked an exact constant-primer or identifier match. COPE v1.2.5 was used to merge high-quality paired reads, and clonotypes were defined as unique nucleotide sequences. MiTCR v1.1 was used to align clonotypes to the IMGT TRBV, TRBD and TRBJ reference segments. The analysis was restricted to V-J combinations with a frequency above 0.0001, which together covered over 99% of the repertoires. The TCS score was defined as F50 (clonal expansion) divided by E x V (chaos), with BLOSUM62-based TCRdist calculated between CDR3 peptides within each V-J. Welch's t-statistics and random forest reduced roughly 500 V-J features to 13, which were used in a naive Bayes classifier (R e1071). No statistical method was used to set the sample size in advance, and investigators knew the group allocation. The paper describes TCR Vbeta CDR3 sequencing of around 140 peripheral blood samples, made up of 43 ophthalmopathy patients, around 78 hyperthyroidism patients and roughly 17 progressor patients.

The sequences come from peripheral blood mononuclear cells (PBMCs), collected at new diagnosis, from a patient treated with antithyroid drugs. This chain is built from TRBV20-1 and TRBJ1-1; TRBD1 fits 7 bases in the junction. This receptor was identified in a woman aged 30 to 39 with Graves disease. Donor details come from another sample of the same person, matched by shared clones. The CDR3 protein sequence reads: CSARVQGGSAEAFF. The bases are TGCAGTGCTAGAGTTCAGGGGGGAAGCGCTGAAGCTTTCTTT.